This T cell receptor beta chain comes out of a study of blood T cell repertoires in COVID-19. Study-wide background: Samples of COVID-19 (acute and convalescent) were obtained from the United States, Italy and Spain. From T cells, B-cell-depleted T cells, or PBMCs came the material, which was cDNA or gDNA.

Per the original methods: Nucleated cell counts were estimated from reference gene primer amplification. TCRdb keeps only in-frame clones here, not all; method: immunoSEQ multiplex PCR. The DNA was the basis for D and trimming; V, J and clone size are from that table. In the table there are around 320,000 clones, about 85% of which are singletons. The V and J ends lost 5 bases and 0 bases respectively, with 14 bases between them. Germline-derived CDR1 and CDR2 are LGHDT and YNNKEL (reference sequence). The CDR3 has 16 residues. Specimen: peripheral blood. The J gene is TRBJ2-1, the V gene TRBV3-1 (or the pseudogene TRBV3-2); D may be TRBD2 (6 bases). The clonotype comes from a man aged 18-30 years with active or convalescent COVID-19. The CDR3 spells CASSYEPGSSYNEQFF. The CDR3 DNA is TGTGCCAGCAGCTATGAACCCGGGAGCTCCTACAATGAGCAGTTCTTC.